This entry lists 9 T cell receptor beta chains sequenced from one sample in a study of cytomegalovirus exposure and HLA in healthy donors. PCR amplification relied on 60 Vbeta primers (plus 13 Jbeta primers). The assay was immunoSEQ multiplex PCR, and TCRdb's table has in-frame clones only and misses some. Here the sample spans some 150,000 clones, around three quarters being singletons. The sample taken for sequencing was PBMCs. All receptors come from a man aged 40-49 years in good health and CMV-seronegative.

The rearrangement links TRBV6-5 to TRBJ2-7, with D unresolved. The CDR3 covers 15 residues. Germline lookup yields CDR1 MNHEY and CDR2 SVGAGI. V lost 0 bases and J lost 7, with 16 bases in between. The chain's CDR3 is CASSYSISVPWEQYF. CDR3 bases: TGTGCCAGCAGTTACTCGATCTCGGTACCGTGGGAGCAGTACTTC.

V usage is TRBV9 and J usage is TRBJ2-1; the D is unclear. Germline loops: CDR1 SGDLS, CDR2 YYNGEE. The ends were cut back, 3 bases at V and 8 bases at J, with 6 bases in the middle. This CDR3 spans 11 amino acids. The CDR3, as DNA: TGTGCCAGCAGCGCGGAGTATGAGCAGTTCTTC. Translation gives CASSAEYEQFF. The variable domain in full, with the rest retrieved from reference TRBV9 and TRBJ2-1, is DSGVTQTPKHLITATGQRVTLRCSPRSGDLSVYWYQQSLDQGLQFLIQYYNGEERAKGNILERFSAQQFPDLHSELNLSSLELGDSALYFCASSAEYEQFFGPGTRLTVL.

Comments on this clone: A read error may produce the germline difference seen at one junction end. The chain carries TRBV5-1 and TRBJ2-6; the D gene is possibly TRBD1 (8 bases). Per the germline V gene, CDR1 is SGHRS and CDR2 is YFSETQ. CDR3 length: 18 residues. The CDR3 reads CASSWEGQVPSGANGLTF. In nucleotides, the CDR3 is TGCGCCAGCAGCTGGGAGGGACAGGTCCCCTCTGGGGCCAACGGCCTGACTTTC.

V usage is TRBV7-2 and J usage is TRBJ2-3; tentative D call: TRBD2 (6 bases). V dropped 4 bases and J dropped 2 bases, with 16 bases sitting between them. The CDR3 loop spans 16 amino acids. From germline, CDR1 is SGHTA and CDR2 FQGNSA. CDR3 sequence (DNA): TGTGCCAGCAGCTCCTCCTTCAGCGGGTACACAGATACGCAGTATTTT. The encoded protein is CASSSSFSGYTDTQYF.

The rearrangement joins TRBV27 to TRBJ1-4, with D uncertain. The CDR3 is made up of 16 amino acids. Germline CDR1 MNHEY, CDR2 SMNVEV (reference sequence). V was cut by 3 bases and J by 0 bases, with 11 bases left in between. CDR3 sequence reads: CASSLMGSTTNEKLFF. Here the CDR3 DNA reads TGTGCCAGCAGTTTGATGGGGAGTACAACTAATGAAAAACTGTTTTTT.

V gene TRBV18 combines with J gene TRBJ1-1, with 10 positions matching TRBD1. V shed 3 bases and J 6 bases; nucleotides not matched to a gene: 10. The CDR3 has 16 amino acids. Germline CDR1 reads KGHSH; CDR2 reads LQKENI. The CDR3 bases are TGTGCCAGCTCACCTGTGGACACCGGGACAGGGGCTGAAGCTTTCTTT. It specifies CASSPVDTGTGAEAFF.

V and J are TRBV25-1 and TRBJ2-7, with D tentatively TRBD1 (6 bases). The CDR3 sequence is 15 residues long. The germline V gene encodes CDR1 MGHDK and CDR2 SYGVNS. Trimming shortened V by 1 base and J by 0 bases, and 10 bases separated the two germline ends. CDR3 protein: CASSEWSGASYEQYF. CDR3 nucleotides: TGTGCCAGCAGTGAATGGTCAGGGGCCTCCTACGAGCAGTACTTC.

J is TRBJ2-3 and V is TRBV11-1; 7 bases line up with TRBD2. There are 16 residues in the CDR3. The V gene's germline CDR1 is SGHAT and CDR2 FQDESV (reference sequence). V was clipped by 5 bases and J by 4 bases; unmatched bases: 12. CDR3 region: CASSRGRGSPPDTQYF. The DNA for the CDR3 is TGTGCCAGCAGCCGAGGACGCGGGAGTCCCCCAGATACGCAGTATTTT.

The chain has TRBV4-1 and TRBJ2-7, with TRBD1 matching 7 bases. The J segment lost 3 bases and the V segment lost 0 bases, leaving 5 bases of the junction unmatched. Germline values: CDR1 MGHRA, CDR2 YSYEKL. The CDR3 totals 15 residues. CDR3 region: CASSQETGSHYEQYF. In DNA form, the CDR3 reads TGCGCCAGCAGCCAAGAGACAGGGTCTCACTACGAGCAGTACTTC.